This passage covers 6 T cell receptor beta chains from one sample sequenced in a study of lymphopenia after photon versus proton radiotherapy. Sequencing was performed with immunoSEQ multiplex PCR; in TCRdb, only in-frame clones are kept and a portion is missing. The table records about 45,000 clones, approximately 83% of them present only once. The sample in question was peripheral blood, obtained from a patient treated with photon-based radiotherapy. The source is a man in his forties with gastric cancer.

The rearrangement uses TRBV4-3 and TRBJ2-5; D remains unclear. The CDR3 covers 16 residues. With 1 base removed from V and 5 bases from J, the gap between germline ends came to 17 bases. CDR1 is LGHNA, CDR2 YSLEER, per germline. The CDR3 region is CASSQGSRSLGETQYF. Here the CDR3 DNA reads TGCGCCAGCAGCCAAGGATCAAGGTCCCTTGGGGAGACCCAGTACTTC.

This chain connects TRBV9 to TRBJ2-5; 9 positions agree with TRBD2. The length of the CDR3 is 15 residues. V trimming: 0 bases; J trimming: 4 bases; junction bases outside the gene matches: 4. Germline V lookup: CDR1 SGDLS, CDR2 YYNGEE. This CDR3 is CASSVGGGEAETQYF. As DNA, the CDR3 is TGTGCCAGCAGCGTAGGCGGGGGGGAAGCAGAGACCCAGTACTTC.

V is TRBV29-1 and J is TRBJ1-1; 8 bases are shared with TRBD1. Germline V gene lookup returns CDR1 SQVTM and CDR2 ANQGSEA. The V gene end was trimmed by 5 bases and the J gene end by 5 bases; junction bases not matched to a gene: 10. This CDR3 region has 14 residues. The CDR3 reads CSVRSQQGGTEAFF. Here the CDR3 DNA reads TGCAGCGTTCGTTCCCAACAGGGGGGTACTGAAGCTTTCTTT.

The chain couples TRBV4-3 to TRBJ2-7, with D possibly TRBD2 on 5 matching bases. This CDR3 is 16 amino acids long. CDR1 and CDR2 (germline): LGHNA, YSLEER. The V end was cut by 0 bases, the J end by 2 bases, with 14 bases between. CDR3 amino acids: CASSQDRQDFPYEQYF. The DNA of the CDR3 is TGCGCCAGCAGCCAAGATCGTCAGGACTTTCCCTACGAGCAGTACTTC.

This clone was seen only a few times. The chain joins TRBV18 to TRBJ2-2, with D hard to call. Germline values: CDR1 KGHSH, CDR2 LQKENI. Deletions cut 5 bases from V and 0 bases from J, with 7 bases between. The CDR3 extends over 14 amino acids. CDR3 bases: TGTGCCAGCTCAGGCGTAACGAACACCGGGGAGCTGTTTTTT. It translates to CASSGVTNTGELFF.

The genes are TRBV11-3 and TRBJ2-7, with D tentatively TRBD1 (6 bases). Per germline, CDR1 SGHNT and CDR2 YENEEA. Trimming removed 4 bases from V and 6 bases from J, with 13 bases in between. CDR3 size: 13 residues. The CDR3 protein is CASSSHSTGEQYF. The DNA of the CDR3 is TGTGCCAGCAGCTCTCATTCGACAGGCGAGCAGTACTTC.